The sequence of this TCR beta chain was determined in a study of OX40 agonist ivuxolimab in advanced cancers. Across the study: The study gave patients intravenous ivuxolimab at 0.01 to 10 mg/kg every 2 weeks. Melanoma, hepatocellular carcinoma, head and neck or renal cell cancer occurred in dose-escalation patients.

General study findings and limits: In the 0.1 to 3.0 mg/kg range, CD4+ and CD8+ blood T cells had expanded clonally by week 6.

TCRdb's table, derived via immunoSEQ multiplex PCR, lists solely in-frame clones and lacks some. The sample has 65,000 to 95,000 clones, more than 75% seen once. The germline CDR1 and CDR2 sequences are LGHNT and FRNRAP. Trimming removed 0 bases from V and 0 bases from J; junction bases left unmatched: 5. This CDR3 is 17 amino acids long. Concerning this clone: Its matching antigen is unknown.

Sequences were derived from CD4+ or CD8+ T cells sorted from blood, sampled in a trial of the OX40 agonist ivuxolimab. The sequence came from an adult with an advanced solid tumor such as melanoma, head and neck, liver or kidney cancer. The V and J genes are TRBV12-5 and TRBJ1-1, with 9 bases matching TRBD1. The CDR3 sequence is CASGLVRGTGLNTEAFF. The CDR3 DNA sequence: TGTGCTAGTGGTTTGGTACGGGGGACAGGGCTGAACACTGAAGCTTTCTTT.